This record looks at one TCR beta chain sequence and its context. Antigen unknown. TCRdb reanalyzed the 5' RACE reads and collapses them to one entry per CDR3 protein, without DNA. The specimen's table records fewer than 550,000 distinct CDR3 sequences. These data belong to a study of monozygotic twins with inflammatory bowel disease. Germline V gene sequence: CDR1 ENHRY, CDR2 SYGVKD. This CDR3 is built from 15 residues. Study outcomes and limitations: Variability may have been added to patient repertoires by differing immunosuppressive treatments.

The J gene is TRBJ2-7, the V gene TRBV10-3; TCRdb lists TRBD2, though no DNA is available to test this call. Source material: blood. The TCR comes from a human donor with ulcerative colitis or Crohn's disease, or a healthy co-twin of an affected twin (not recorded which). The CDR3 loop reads CAISEWASGSDEQYF.